This passage covers 7 T cell receptor beta chains from one sample sequenced in a study of blood T cell repertoires in COVID-19. Sequenced by immunoSEQ multiplex PCR; TCRdb stores in-frame clones only, minus some. The profile covers about 28,000 clones, with 85% to 95% appearing a single time and around 0.86% taken by the ten largest. The sequencing sample was made of peripheral blood. All receptors derive from a woman aged 65 to 85 with COVID-19, enrolled during active disease.

The chain carries TRBV9 and TRBJ2-3; 9 bases match TRBD2. The CDR3 has 16 residues. V gave up 3 bases and J gave up 5 bases; unmatched junction bases: 10. Germline V gene sequence: CDR1 SGDLS, CDR2 YYNGEE. The CDR3 loop reads CASSAEAGGGGDTQYF. As DNA, the CDR3 is TGTGCCAGCAGCGCAGAGGCGGGAGGGGGCGGAGATACGCAGTATTTT. Complete variable domain (other parts from reference TRBV9 and TRBJ2-3): DSGVTQTPKHLITATGQRVTLRCSPRSGDLSVYWYQQSLDQGLQFLIQYYNGEERAKGNILERFSAQQFPDLHSELNLSSLELGDSALYFCASSAEAGGGGDTQYFGPGTRLTVL.

The rearrangement links TRBV2 to TRBJ2-5, with D possibly being TRBD1 (6 bases). Trimming took off 2 bases at V and 5 bases at J, with 21 bases between the two ends. CDR3 length equals 17 residues. Germline V CDR1 and CDR2: SNHLY, FYNNEI. Here the CDR3 reads CASSESPANRVSETQYF. The CDR3 region has the DNA TGTGCCAGCAGTGAATCGCCGGCGAACAGGGTCTCGGAGACCCAGTACTTC.

The chain employs TRBV7-2 and TRBJ1-6; D may be TRBD1 (6 bases). The V end lost 1 base, the J end lost 7 bases, and 11 bases lay between the germline ends. There are 15 residues in the CDR3. Germline CDR1 and CDR2: SGHTA and FQGNSA. Written as DNA, the CDR3 is TGTGCCAGCAGCTTAGACAGGGTGGGGAATTCACCCCTCCACTTT. Amino acid sequence: CASSLDRVGNSPLHF. The full variable domain, rest sourced from reference TRBV7-2 and TRBJ1-6, is GAGVSQSPSNKVTEKGKDVELRCDPISGHTALYWYRQSLGQGLEFLIYFQGNSAPDKSGLPSDRFSAERTGGSVSTLTIQRTQQEDSAVYLCASSLDRVGNSPLHFGNGTRLTVT.

This clone was counted between two and nine times. V and J are TRBV7-2 and TRBJ2-2, with 13 bases identical to TRBD2. Trimming at V came to 7 bases and at J to 3 bases, leaving 11 bases not matched to a gene. In germline, CDR1 is SGHTA, CDR2 FQGNSA. The CDR3 is 18 residues long. CDR3 nucleotides: TGTGCCAGCACCCGGGGTCTACTAGCGGGAGGGGACACCGGGGAGCTGTTTTTT. Its translation: CASTRGLLAGGDTGELFF.

CDR3 nucleotides: TGTGCCAGCAGCCCGGACAGGGTGGGTCAAAAACTGTTTTTT. Translating gives CASSPDRVGQKLFF. The chain joins TRBV7-3 to TRBJ1-4, with TRBD1 matching over 8 bases. CDR1 is SGHTA and CDR2 is FQGTGA in the germline V gene. The CDR3 has 14 residues. Trimming cost V 5 bases and J 9 bases; bases outside gene matches: 8.

This clone turned up a few times. The chain combines TRBV6-5 with TRBJ2-7, with 9 bases that match TRBD2. Germline CDR1 MNHEY, CDR2 SVGAGI. The CDR3 is 14 amino acids. V trimming: 6 bases; J trimming: 3 bases; junction bases outside the gene matches: 6. CDR3 in DNA: TGTGCCAGCAGCCCATCTAGCGGGGTCTACGAGCAGTACTTC. Translating gives CASSPSSGVYEQYF.

Written as DNA, the CDR3 is TGTGCCAGCAGCCAAGGGGCAGGGGGTGGCGAGACCCAGTACTTC. Translated, it gives CASSQGAGGGETQYF. The chain joins TRBV4-2 to TRBJ2-5, with 7 bases fitting TRBD1. Looked up from germline, CDR1 is LGHNA and CDR2 is YNFKEQ. This CDR3 spans 15 amino acids. Trimming cost V 1 base and J 5 bases; bases outside gene matches: 7.